The 16 T cell receptor beta chains listed next were all sequenced from one sample in a study of cytomegalovirus exposure and HLA in healthy donors. Both 60 Vbeta primers and 13 Jbeta primers went into the PCR. The protocol was immunoSEQ multiplex PCR, while the TCRdb copy is restricted to in-frame clones and leaves out a portion. Among under 130,000 clones listed, roughly 12% were seen once. Sequenced: PBMCs. The receptors stem from a man aged 40-50 years in good health and CMV-seropositive.

This chain uses TRBV6-1 with TRBJ1-5; 8 positions match TRBD1. The junction had 7 bases not matched to a gene; V was cut back by 5 bases and J by 4 bases. Looked up from germline, CDR1 is MNHNS and CDR2 is SASEGT. The CDR3 is 15 amino acids. Here the CDR3 DNA reads TGTGCCAGCAGTCTGGACAGGGACAGAAATCAGCCCCAGCATTTT. Encoded protein: CASSLDRDRNQPQHF.

This sequence joins TRBV4-3 and TRBJ2-7; 10 bases are a match to TRBD2. Per germline, CDR1 LGHNA and CDR2 YSLEER. Trimming removed 0 bases from V and 12 bases from J; junction bases left unmatched: 5. This CDR3 contains 13 residues. CDR3 protein: CASSQDLAGARYF. DNA of the CDR3: TGCGCCAGCAGCCAAGATCTAGCGGGGGCTAGGTACTTC.

The gene calls are TRBV25-1 and TRBJ1-1, with a possible D match to TRBD1 (5 bases). The CDR3 sequence is 13 residues long. Trimming pared 2 bases from V and 1 base from J, leaving 5 bases between. CDR1 and CDR2 (germline): MGHDK, SYGVNS. The CDR3 here is CASSEQGNTEAFF. The DNA of the CDR3 is TGTGCCAGCAGTGAACAGGGGAACACTGAAGCTTTCTTT.

This clone was seen only a few times. V usage is TRBV7-2 and J usage is TRBJ1-2, with 8 bases identical to TRBD1. V gave up 5 bases and J gave up 0 bases; unmatched junction bases: 11. The CDR3 is 17 residues long. Germline V gene lookup returns CDR1 SGHTA and CDR2 FQGNSA. The DNA for the CDR3 is TGTGCCAGCAGCACCGGGACAGGCGGTACCGCTAACTATGGCTACACCTTC. As protein: CASSTGTGGTANYGYTF.

The chain joins TRBV6-1 to TRBJ2-5; 9 bases map to TRBD1. CDR3 length: 14 residues. Germline V gene lookup returns CDR1 MNHNS and CDR2 SASEGT. Germline trimming cut 3 bases from V and 5 bases from J; bases unmatched to any gene: 4. The CDR3 protein is CASSEGTGRETQYF. CDR3 bases: TGTGCCAGCAGTGAGGGGACAGGGCGGGAGACCCAGTACTTC.

The chain recombines TRBV5-1 with TRBJ2-7, with 7 bases fitting TRBD1. The V segment lost 4 bases and the J segment 0 bases; nucleotides outside the gene matches: 7. The CDR3 runs to 15 residues. Germline V gene data show CDR1 as SGHRS and CDR2 as YFSETQ. The CDR3 bases are TGCGCCAGCAGCCCAACACGACAGGGCTCCTACGAGCAGTACTTC. It translates to CASSPTRQGSYEQYF.

This chain joins TRBV2 and TRBJ1-2, with D possibly matching TRBD1 (6 bases). The germline CDR1 and CDR2 sequences are SNHLY and FYNNEI. The CDR3 loop spans 14 amino acids. The V and J ends lost 7 bases and 6 bases respectively, with 18 bases between them. CDR3 amino acids: CASTPRSRDNGYTF. The CDR3 nucleotides are TGTGCCAGCACCCCCAGGTCCCGGGACAATGGCTACACCTTC. The whole variable domain, remainder taken from reference TRBV2 and TRBJ1-2, is EPEVTQTPSHQVTQMGQEVILRCVPISNHLYFYWYRQILGQKVEFLVSFYNNEISEKSEIFDDQFSVERPDGSNFTLKIRSTKLEDSAMYFCASTPRSRDNGYTFGSGTRLTVV.

In this sample, this clone turned up a few times. This rearrangement joins TRBV10-3 to TRBJ2-7; D possibly corresponds to TRBD2 (5 bases). From germline, CDR1 is ENHRY and CDR2 SYGVKD. There are 16 residues in the CDR3. Trimming pared 3 bases from V and 4 bases from J, leaving 19 bases between. The CDR3 DNA sequence: TGTGCCATCAGTGAAGTTTCCGGACTCGCACAATACGAGCAGTACTTC. As protein: CAISEVSGLAQYEQYF.

This chain connects TRBV14 to TRBJ1-3; tentatively, D is TRBD1 (6 bases). The V end lost 3 bases, the J end lost 4 bases, and 16 bases lay between the germline ends. CDR3 length equals 16 residues. CDR1 is SGHDN and CDR2 is FVKESK in the germline V gene. The CDR3: CASSQNQGFTGNTIYF. As DNA, the CDR3 is TGTGCCAGCAGCCAGAATCAGGGGTTCACCGGAAACACCATATATTTT.

The chain combines TRBV6-6 with TRBJ1-4; no clear D gene. The V gene lost 0 bases and the J gene lost 8 bases, with 4 bases spanning the gap. The CDR3 is 12 amino acids. CDR1 and CDR2 from the germline V gene are MNHNY and SVGAGI (reference sequence). For the CDR3, the DNA is TGTGCCAGCAGTTACTCTGGCGAAAAACTGTTTTTT. Amino acids: CASSYSGEKLFF.

This clone was observed a handful of times. The chain combines TRBV19 with TRBJ1-5; D gene ambiguous. This CDR3 comprises 16 residues. Germline lookup yields CDR1 LNHDA and CDR2 SQIVND (reference sequence). With 5 bases removed from V and 0 bases from J, the gap between germline ends came to 14 bases. CDR3 coding DNA: TGTGCCAGTAGTCCCCTCGGGTCCTATAGCAATCAGCCCCAGCATTTT. This sequence encodes CASSPLGSYSNQPQHF.

The V gene is TRBV6-4, the J gene TRBJ2-2, with D possibly matching TRBD1 (5 bases). Germline CDR1 reads MRHNA; CDR2 reads SNTAGT. Trimming left V 3 bases short and J 6 bases short, with 8 bases between. This CDR3 contains 13 residues. CDR3 sequence: CASSEGESGELFF. CDR3 nucleotides: TGTGCCAGCAGTGAAGGGGAATCCGGGGAGCTGTTTTTT.

This clone was counted at least ten times. The V call is TRBV5-1, the J call TRBJ2-3; D call uncertain. Trimming shortened V by 4 bases and J by 0 bases, and 12 bases separated the two germline ends. Germline-derived CDR1 and CDR2 are SGHRS and YFSETQ. The CDR3 is 15 residues long. The CDR3 here is CASSLPLASTDTQYF. CDR3 DNA sequence: TGCGCCAGCAGCCTGCCCTTAGCTAGCACAGATACGCAGTATTTT.

V usage is TRBV19 and J usage is TRBJ1-1; 9 positions agree with TRBD1. The CDR3 sequence is 15 residues long. Germline V CDR1 and CDR2: LNHDA, SQIVND (reference sequence). V was pared by 4 bases and J by 1 base, with 4 bases of the junction left unmatched. In nucleotides, the CDR3 is TGTGCCAGTAGTACCTGGACAGGGGCGAACACTGAAGCTTTCTTT. It yields the protein CASSTWTGANTEAFF.

V is TRBV5-1 and J is TRBJ2-3, with TRBD2 as a possible D gene (5 bases). This CDR3 has 17 residues. Between the trimmed V and J ends, which lost 2 bases and 3 bases, there was a span of 19 bases. CDR1 and CDR2 (germline): SGHRS, YFSETQ. The DNA of the CDR3 is TGCGCCAGCAGCTTCGGACGGGATTACATAATGACAGATACGCAGTATTTT. Its protein is CASSFGRDYIMTDTQYF.

This clone showed up just a few times. The chain has TRBV29-1 and TRBJ2-3; TRBD1 agrees at 10 bases. Per the germline V gene, CDR1 is SQVTM and CDR2 is ANQGSEA. This CDR3 comprises 15 residues. V gave up 3 bases and J gave up 3 bases; unmatched junction bases: 6. The CDR3 DNA sequence: TGCAGCGTTGACGGACAGGGGGTTAGTACAGATACGCAGTATTTT. The encoded protein is CSVDGQGVSTDTQYF.